These T cell receptor beta chains were read from a single sample in a study of T cell changes during pregnancy in multiple sclerosis. Libraries were prepared by immunoSEQ multiplex PCR; TCRdb keeps only in-frame clonotypes and omits some of them. The sample contains 75,000 to 100,000 clones, over 75% of which appear only once. The sample here was peripheral blood, taken in the second trimester of pregnancy. These TCRs come from a female donor in good health, enrolled as a control in a pregnancy study. CDR3s include the opening cysteine and the closing phenylalanine or tryptophan. Fields, in order: J gene, clone size, V gene, D gene, CDR3 DNA, CDR3 protein. The D gene is left open where the match is weak. Clone size is given for some rows only: seen once, a few or many times, or a class if the clone is expanded.

J: TRBJ2-7; size: -; V: TRBV7-8; D: -; DNA: TGTGCCAGCAGTCGACTGGAGGGGACCTACGAGCAGTACTTC; CDR3: CASSRLEGTYEQYF
J: TRBJ2-5; size: -; V: TRBV10-1; D: -; DNA: TGCGCCAGCACCTTTAAAGAGACCCAGTACTTC; CDR3: CASTFKETQYF
J: TRBJ2-5; size: -; V: TRBV29-1; D: TRBD2; DNA: TGCAGCGTTGACCGAGCGGGGACCCTAGAGACCCAGTACTTC; CDR3: CSVDRAGTLETQYF
J: TRBJ1-6; size: few; V: TRBV5-1; D: -; DNA: TGCGCCAGCAGCCTCGGGGGGTGGAATTCACCCCTCCACTTT; CDR3: CASSLGGWNSPLHF
J: TRBJ2-1; size: few; V: TRBV5-4; D: -; DNA: TGTGCCAGCAGCTTTGGGGGGGGCCGGTACAATGAGCAGTTCTTC; CDR3: CASSFGGGRYNEQFF
J: TRBJ1-2; size: -; V: TRBV7-9; D: TRBD1; DNA: TGTGCCAGCAGTCCGGACAGGGGGCGGGGTGGCTATGGCTACACCTTC; CDR3: CASSPDRGRGGYGYTF
J: TRBJ1-1; size: -; V: TRBV6-5; D: -; DNA: TGTGCCAGCAGATTAGAGGAAATGAACACTGAAGCTTTCTTT; CDR3: CASRLEEMNTEAFF
J: TRBJ1-1; size: -; V: TRBV19; D: TRBD1; DNA: TGTGCCAGTAGCAAACAGGGGTGGGGGAACACTGAAGCTTTCTTT; CDR3: CASSKQGWGNTEAFF
J: TRBJ2-1; size: -; V: TRBV9; D: -; DNA: TGTGCCAGCAGCTCCCCCCCCGGGAATGAGCAGTTCTTC; CDR3: CASSSPPGNEQFF
J: TRBJ1-2; size: -; V: TRBV9; D: TRBD1; DNA: TGTGCCAGCAGCGTAGGAGGGACAGGGAACTATGGCTACACCTTC; CDR3: CASSVGGTGNYGYTF
J: TRBJ1-1; size: -; V: TRBV5-6; D: -; DNA: TGTGCTAGCAGCTTGGGCGGGTTTGAAGCTTTCTTT; CDR3: CASSLGGFEAFF
J: TRBJ2-1; size: -; V: TRBV2; D: -; DNA: TGTGCCAGCGGCTTCCACAATGAGCAGTTCTTC; CDR3: CASGFHNEQFF
J: TRBJ1-1; size: -; V: TRBV7-8; D: -; DNA: TGTGCCAGCAGCTTACAGGGGAACACTGAAGCTTTCTTT; CDR3: CASSLQGNTEAFF
J: TRBJ2-7; size: -; V: TRBV28; D: TRBD1; DNA: TGTGCCAGCAGTCCCCTCGGACAGGGTGACGGCTACGAGCAGTACTTC; CDR3: CASSPLGQGDGYEQYF
J: TRBJ1-4; size: -; V: TRBV15; D: -; DNA: TGTGCCACCAGCAGAGATCAGGGGTCTAATGAAAAACTGTTTTTT; CDR3: CATSRDQGSNEKLFF
J: TRBJ2-1; size: -; V: TRBV13; D: TRBD1; DNA: TGTGCCAGCACCCAGGGGGCAAGGAATGAGCAGTTCTTC; CDR3: CASTQGARNEQFF
J: TRBJ1-1; size: -; V: TRBV18; D: TRBD1; DNA: TGTGCCAGCTCACCACTGGGGGACAGGGGTAGCGGCACTGAAGCTTTCTTT; CDR3: CASSPLGDRGSGTEAFF
J: TRBJ1-5; size: -; V: TRBV6-4; D: TRBD1; DNA: TGTGCCAGCTGGCGCCTGGGACAGGGGATGATGAGCAATCAGCCCCAGCATTTT; CDR3: CASWRLGQGMMSNQPQHF
J: TRBJ1-4; size: -; V: TRBV21-1; D: -; DNA: TGTGCCAGCAGCAAAGGGACAGGGAAACATGAAAAACTGTTTTTT; CDR3: CASSKGTGKHEKLFF
J: TRBJ1-1; size: -; V: TRBV5-8; D: -; DNA: TGTGCCAGCACCCCAAGCGTACCTGAAGCTTTCTTT; CDR3: CASTPSVPEAFF
J: TRBJ2-5; size: once; V: TRBV9; D: TRBD1; DNA: TGTGCCAGCAGCAGACAGGGGGCGGGTGAGACCCAGTACTTC; CDR3: CASSRQGAGETQYF
J: TRBJ1-1; size: -; V: TRBV5-6; D: -; DNA: TGTGCCAGCAGCACCCCAGGGAACATGAACACTGAAGCTTTCTTT; CDR3: CASSTPGNMNTEAFF